Shown below are 3 T cell receptor beta chains from a single sample sequenced in a study of blood T cell repertoires in COVID-19. Assay used: immunoSEQ multiplex PCR; TCRdb lists only in-frame clones, some missing. The profile shows some 200,000 clones, 70% to 90% of them singletons. The sequenced material came from peripheral blood. These receptors originate from a man between 60 and 75 years old with active or convalescent COVID-19.

The V gene is TRBV5-8, the J gene TRBJ2-5; 7 bases align to TRBD1. Germline V gene sequence: CDR1 SGHTS, CDR2 YDEGEE. V was pared by 4 bases and J by 2 bases, with 11 bases of the junction left unmatched. The CDR3 runs 16 residues. This CDR3 is CASSVHIGTVQETQYF. The CDR3 region has the DNA TGTGCCAGCAGCGTTCACATTGGGACAGTTCAAGAGACCCAGTACTTC.

The chain links TRBV7-9 to TRBJ1-2; no clear D. This CDR3 comprises 15 residues. Germline values: CDR1 SEHNR, CDR2 FQNEAQ (reference sequence). V was shortened by 3 bases and J by 3 bases, with 14 bases between the two germline ends. DNA of the CDR3: TGTGCCAGCAGCTTTACTGTTCAGGAGGACTATGGCTACACCTTC. This gives the protein CASSFTVQEDYGYTF. Full variable domain (remainder filled in from reference TRBV7-9 and TRBJ1-2): DTGVSQNPRHKITKRGQNVTFRCDPISEHNRLYWYRQTLGQGPEFLTYFQNEAQLEKSRLLSDRFSAERPKGSFSTLEIQRTEQGDSAMYLCASSFTVQEDYGYTFGSGTRLTVV.

This sequence joins TRBV19 and TRBJ1-5, with a weak D call TRBD1 (5 bases). Germline V gene data show CDR1 as LNHDA and CDR2 as SQIVND (reference sequence). CDR3 length: 15 residues. V was clipped by 4 bases and J by 1 base, with 11 bases between them. Here the CDR3 DNA reads TGTGCCAGTAGTACACAGGTGTCGAGCAATCAGCCCCAGCATTTT. Translation: CASSTQVSSNQPQHF.